This T cell receptor (beta chain) was recorded in a study of CD8 T cells in ankylosing spondylitis. There are 14 residues in the CDR3. Germline values: CDR1 SGHRS, CDR2 YFSETQ. V was clipped by 1 base and J by 7 bases, with 15 bases between them. Broader study findings: Significant enrichment of disease-linked clones was reported in matched ankylosing spondylitis synovial fluid.

To note about this clonotype: Its antigen is as yet unknown.

TCRdb fed the 5' RACE reads into MiXCR, producing one record per CDR3 protein. The sample includes some 130,000 distinct CDR3 sequences, more than 5.5% of them seen just once. Sample: blood, either unsorted or a sorted T cell fraction (not recorded which). This clonotype was sampled from a female donor with ankylosing spondylitis or in good health (not recorded which). The chain links TRBV5-1 to TRBJ2-7; D unclear. The CDR3 region is CASSLSGTLGEQYF. For the CDR3, the DNA is TGCGCCAGCAGCTTGTCAGGCACGCTGGGTGAGCAGTACTTC.